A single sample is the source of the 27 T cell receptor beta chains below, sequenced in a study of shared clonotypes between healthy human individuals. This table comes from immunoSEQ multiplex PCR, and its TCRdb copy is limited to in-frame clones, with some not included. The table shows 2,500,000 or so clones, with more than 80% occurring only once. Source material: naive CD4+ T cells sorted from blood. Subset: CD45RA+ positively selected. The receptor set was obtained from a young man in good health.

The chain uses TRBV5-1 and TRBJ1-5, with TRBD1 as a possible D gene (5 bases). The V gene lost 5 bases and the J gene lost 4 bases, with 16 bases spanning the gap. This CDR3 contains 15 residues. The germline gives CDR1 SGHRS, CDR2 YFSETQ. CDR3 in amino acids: CASSTAPGLNQPQHF. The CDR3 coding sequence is TGCGCCAGCAGTACCGCACCGGGACTTAATCAGCCCCAGCATTTT.

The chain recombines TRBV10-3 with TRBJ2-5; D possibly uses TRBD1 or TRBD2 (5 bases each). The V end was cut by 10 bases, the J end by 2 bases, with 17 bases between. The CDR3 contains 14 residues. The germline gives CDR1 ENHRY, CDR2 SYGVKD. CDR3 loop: CATSRDGLQETQYF. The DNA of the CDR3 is TGTGCCACCTCAAGGGACGGCTTACAAGAGACCCAGTACTTC.

This CDR3 is CASSPPPSQETQYF. The CDR3 DNA reads as TGTGCCAGCAGCCCACCCCCCAGTCAAGAGACCCAGTACTTC. The chain carries TRBV7-2 and TRBJ2-5; D gene uncertain. The ends were cut back, 5 bases at V and 2 bases at J, with 12 bases in the middle. CDR3 size: 14 residues. Germline V gene sequence: CDR1 SGHTA, CDR2 FQGNSA.

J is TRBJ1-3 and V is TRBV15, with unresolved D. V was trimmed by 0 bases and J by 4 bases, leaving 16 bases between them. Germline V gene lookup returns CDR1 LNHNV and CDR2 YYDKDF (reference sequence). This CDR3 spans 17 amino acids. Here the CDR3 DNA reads TGTGCCACCAGCAGAGATCCCCGGACCCCTGGGGGAAACACCATATATTTT. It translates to CATSRDPRTPGGNTIYF.

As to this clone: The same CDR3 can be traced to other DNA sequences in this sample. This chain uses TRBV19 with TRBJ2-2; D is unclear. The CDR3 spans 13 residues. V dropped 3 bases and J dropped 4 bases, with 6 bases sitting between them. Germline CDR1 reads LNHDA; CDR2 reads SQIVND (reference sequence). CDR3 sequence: CASSIGVTGELFF. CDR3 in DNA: TGTGCCAGTAGTATTGGGGTCACCGGGGAGCTGTTTTTT.

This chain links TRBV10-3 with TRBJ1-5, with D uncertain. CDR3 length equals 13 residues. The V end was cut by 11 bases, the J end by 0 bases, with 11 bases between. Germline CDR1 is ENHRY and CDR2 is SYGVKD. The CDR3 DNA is TGTGCCTCCCATGGCCGTAGCAATCAGCCCCAGCATTTT. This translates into CASHGRSNQPQHF.

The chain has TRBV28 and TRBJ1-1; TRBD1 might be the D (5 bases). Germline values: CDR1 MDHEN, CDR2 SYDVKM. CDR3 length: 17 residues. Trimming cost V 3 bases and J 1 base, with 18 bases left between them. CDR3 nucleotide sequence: TGTGCCAGCAGTTTTTTAGGCAAAGGGGACTCGAACACTGAAGCTTTCTTT. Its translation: CASSFLGKGDSNTEAFF.

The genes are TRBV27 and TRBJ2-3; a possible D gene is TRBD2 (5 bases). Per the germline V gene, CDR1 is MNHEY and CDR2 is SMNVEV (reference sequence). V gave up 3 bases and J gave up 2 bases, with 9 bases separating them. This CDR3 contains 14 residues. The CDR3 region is CASSLTLATDTQYF. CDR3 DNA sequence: TGTGCCAGCAGTTTGACCCTAGCCACAGATACGCAGTATTTT.

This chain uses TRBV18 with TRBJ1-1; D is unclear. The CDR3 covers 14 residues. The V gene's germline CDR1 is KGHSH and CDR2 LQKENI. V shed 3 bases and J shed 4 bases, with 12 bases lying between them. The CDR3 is CASSPNTGSTEAFF. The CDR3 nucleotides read TGTGCCAGCTCACCGAACACGGGTAGCACTGAAGCTTTCTTT.

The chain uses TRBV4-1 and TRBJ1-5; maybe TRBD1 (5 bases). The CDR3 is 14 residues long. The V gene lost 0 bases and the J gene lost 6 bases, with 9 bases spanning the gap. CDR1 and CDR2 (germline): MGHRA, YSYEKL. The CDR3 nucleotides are TGCGCCAGCAGCCAAGATTGGGGGGGTCAGCCCCAGCATTTT. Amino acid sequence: CASSQDWGGQPQHF.

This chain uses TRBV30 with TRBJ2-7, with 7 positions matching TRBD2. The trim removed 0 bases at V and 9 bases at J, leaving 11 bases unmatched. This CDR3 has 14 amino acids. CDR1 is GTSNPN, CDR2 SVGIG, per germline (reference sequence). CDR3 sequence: CAWSVPASGPWQYF. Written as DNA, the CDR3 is TGTGCCTGGAGTGTACCGGCTAGCGGACCGTGGCAGTACTTC.

Here the CDR3 DNA reads TGTGCCTGTCCCGGGGGGGCTGCGTTTTACAATGAGCAGTTCTTC. Encoded protein: CACPGGAAFYNEQFF. The chain has TRBV30 and TRBJ2-1; 8 bases agree with TRBD2. With 6 bases clipped from V and 4 bases from J, the junction kept 11 bases outside the gene matches. The length of the CDR3 is 15 residues. Germline V gives CDR1 GTSNPN, CDR2 SVGIG (reference sequence).

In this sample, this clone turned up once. The chain's CDR3 is CSVDPLEANYGYTF. CDR3 sequence (DNA): TGCAGCGTTGACCCGTTGGAAGCCAACTATGGCTACACCTTC. This chain uses TRBV29-1 with TRBJ1-2; D unclear. V lost 3 bases to trimming and J lost 2 bases, with 13 bases between them. The CDR3 totals 14 residues. Germline values: CDR1 SQVTM, CDR2 ANQGSEA.

The CDR3 nucleotides are TGTGCCAGCAGGGGCGTGGCGGGAGGATGGACCGGGGAGCTGTTTTTT. It codes for CASRGVAGGWTGELFF. The chain recombines TRBV28 with TRBJ2-2; TRBD2 matches at 8 bases. Germline V gives CDR1 MDHEN, CDR2 SYDVKM. Germline trimming cut 6 bases from V and 5 bases from J; bases unmatched to any gene: 11. The CDR3 length is 16 residues.

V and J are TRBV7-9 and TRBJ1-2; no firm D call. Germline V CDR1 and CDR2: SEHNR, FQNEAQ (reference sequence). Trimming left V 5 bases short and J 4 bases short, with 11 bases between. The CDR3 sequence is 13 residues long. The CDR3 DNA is TGTGCCAGCAGCCCCTCTGGTGTCTATGGCTACACCTTC. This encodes CASSPSGVYGYTF.

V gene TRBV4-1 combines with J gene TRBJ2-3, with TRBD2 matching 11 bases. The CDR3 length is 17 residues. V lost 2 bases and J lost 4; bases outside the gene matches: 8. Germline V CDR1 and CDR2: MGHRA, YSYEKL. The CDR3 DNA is TGCGCCAGCAGCCAAAGTTTACTAGCGGGGGTCCCAGATACGCAGTATTTT. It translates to CASSQSLLAGVPDTQYF.

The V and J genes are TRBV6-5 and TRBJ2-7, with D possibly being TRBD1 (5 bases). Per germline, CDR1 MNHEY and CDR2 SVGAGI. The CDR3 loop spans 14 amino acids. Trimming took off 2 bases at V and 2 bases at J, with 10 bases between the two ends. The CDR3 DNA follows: TGTGCCAGCAGTTACGGCAGGGCAGCCTACGAGCAGTACTTC. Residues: CASSYGRAAYEQYF.

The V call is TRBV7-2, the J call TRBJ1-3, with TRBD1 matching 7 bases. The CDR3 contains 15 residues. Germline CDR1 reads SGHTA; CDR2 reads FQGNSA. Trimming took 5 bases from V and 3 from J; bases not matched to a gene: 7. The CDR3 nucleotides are TGTGCCAGCAGCGTGAGGGGGCAGATTGGAAACACCATATATTTT. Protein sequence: CASSVRGQIGNTIYF.

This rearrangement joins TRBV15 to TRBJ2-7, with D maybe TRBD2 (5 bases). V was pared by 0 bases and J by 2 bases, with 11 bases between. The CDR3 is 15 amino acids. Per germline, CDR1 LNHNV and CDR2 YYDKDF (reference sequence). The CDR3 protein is CATSRDSSWTYEQYF. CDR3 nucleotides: TGTGCCACCAGCAGAGATTCTAGCTGGACCTACGAGCAGTACTTC. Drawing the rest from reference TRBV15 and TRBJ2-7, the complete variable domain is DAMVIQNPRYQVTQFGKPVTLSCSQTLNHNVMYWYQQKSSQAPKLLFHYYDKDFNNEADTPDNFQSRRPNTSFCFLDIRSPGLGDTAMYLCATSRDSSWTYEQYFGPGTRLTVT.

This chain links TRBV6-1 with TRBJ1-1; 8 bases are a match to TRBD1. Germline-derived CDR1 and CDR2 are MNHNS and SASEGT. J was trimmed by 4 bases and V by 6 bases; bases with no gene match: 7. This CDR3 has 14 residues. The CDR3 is CASRMTGDGTEAFF. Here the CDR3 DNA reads TGTGCCAGCAGAATGACAGGGGATGGCACTGAAGCTTTCTTT.

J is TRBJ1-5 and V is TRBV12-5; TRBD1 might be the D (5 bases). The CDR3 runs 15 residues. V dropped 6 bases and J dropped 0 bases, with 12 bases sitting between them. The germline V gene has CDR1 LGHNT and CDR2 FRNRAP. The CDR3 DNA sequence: TGTGCTAGTGGACGGGGGACTTATAGCAATCAGCCCCAGCATTTT. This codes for CASGRGTYSNQPQHF.

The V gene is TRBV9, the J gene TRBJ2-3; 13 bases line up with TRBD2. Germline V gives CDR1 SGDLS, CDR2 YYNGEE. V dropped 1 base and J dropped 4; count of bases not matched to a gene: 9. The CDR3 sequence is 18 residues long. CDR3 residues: CASSVQGLAGALADTQYF. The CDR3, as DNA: TGTGCCAGCAGCGTACAAGGACTAGCGGGAGCTTTAGCAGATACGCAGTATTTT.

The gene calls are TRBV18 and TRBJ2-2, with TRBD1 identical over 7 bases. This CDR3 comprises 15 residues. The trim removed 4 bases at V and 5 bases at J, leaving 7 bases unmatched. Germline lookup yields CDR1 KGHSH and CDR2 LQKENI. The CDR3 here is CASSRDRAATGELFF. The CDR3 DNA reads TGTGCCAGCTCACGAGACAGGGCGGCAACCGGGGAGCTGTTTTTT. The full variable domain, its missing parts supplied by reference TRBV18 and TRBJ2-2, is NAGVMQNPRHLVRRRGQEARLRCSPMKGHSHVYWYRQLPEEGLKFMVYLQKENIIDESGMPKERFSAEFPKEGPSILRIQQVVRGDSAAYFCASSRDRAATGELFFGEGSRLTVL.

In nucleotides, the CDR3 is TGTGCCAGCACCCTACTAACCGGGACAGCCTACGAGCAGTACTTC. This encodes CASTLLTGTAYEQYF. V and J are TRBV2 and TRBJ2-7; 7 bases map to TRBD1. This CDR3 region has 15 residues. V shed 7 bases, J shed 2 bases, and the junction held 11 bases outside the gene matches. CDR1 and CDR2 (germline): SNHLY, FYNNEI. The variable domain in full, with the rest retrieved from reference TRBV2 and TRBJ2-7, is EPEVTQTPSHQVTQMGQEVILRCVPISNHLYFYWYRQILGQKVEFLVSFYNNEISEKSEIFDDQFSVERPDGSNFTLKIRSTKLEDSAMYFCASTLLTGTAYEQYFGPGTRLTVT.

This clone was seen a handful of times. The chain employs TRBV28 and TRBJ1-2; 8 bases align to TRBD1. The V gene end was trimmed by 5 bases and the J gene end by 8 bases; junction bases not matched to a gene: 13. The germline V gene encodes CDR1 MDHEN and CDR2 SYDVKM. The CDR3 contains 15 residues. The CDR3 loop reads CASSPPGQEVGGYTF. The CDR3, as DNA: TGTGCCAGCAGTCCTCCGGGACAGGAAGTTGGAGGCTACACCTTC.

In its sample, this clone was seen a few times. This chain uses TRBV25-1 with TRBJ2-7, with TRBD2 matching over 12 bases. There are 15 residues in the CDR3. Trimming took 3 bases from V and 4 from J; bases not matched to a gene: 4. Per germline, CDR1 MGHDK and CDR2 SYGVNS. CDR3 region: CASSEPGLAGYEQYF. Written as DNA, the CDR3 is TGTGCCAGCAGTGAGCCCGGACTAGCGGGATACGAGCAGTACTTC.

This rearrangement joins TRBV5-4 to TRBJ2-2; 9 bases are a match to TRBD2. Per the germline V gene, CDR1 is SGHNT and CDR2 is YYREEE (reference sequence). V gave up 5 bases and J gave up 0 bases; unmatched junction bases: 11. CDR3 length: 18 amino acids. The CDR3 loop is CASSPSGRINANTGELFF. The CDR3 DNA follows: TGTGCCAGCAGTCCAAGCGGGAGGATTAACGCGAACACCGGGGAGCTGTTTTTT.